The 26 T cell receptor beta chains in this list originate from one sample, sequenced in a study of cytomegalovirus exposure and HLA in healthy donors. Libraries were prepared by immunoSEQ multiplex PCR; TCRdb keeps only in-frame clonotypes and omits some of them. The table records over 150,000 clones, 85% of them present only once. Sequenced: PBMCs. The origin of the receptors is a young man in good health and CMV-seropositive.

This chain uses TRBV28 with TRBJ2-7, with D possibly TRBD2 on 6 matching bases. The germline V and J ends were trimmed by 4 bases and 2 bases, with 18 bases remaining between them. This CDR3 comprises 16 residues. Looked up from germline, CDR1 is MDHEN and CDR2 is SYDVKM. The CDR3 loop is CASSYPLGGEAYEQYF. CDR3 nucleotides: TGTGCCAGCAGTTACCCCTTGGGTGGGGAGGCCTACGAGCAGTACTTC.

The V call is TRBV28, the J call TRBJ1-2; 7 bases agree with TRBD1. V trimming: 4 bases; J trimming: 2 bases; junction bases outside the gene matches: 13. Germline V gene lookup returns CDR1 MDHEN and CDR2 SYDVKM. CDR3 size: 17 residues. The CDR3, as DNA: TGTGCCAGCAGTTGGGACAGTTCATTTGAATTAAACTATGGCTACACCTTC. Translation: CASSWDSSFELNYGYTF.

This clone has just one count. The genes are TRBV5-4 and TRBJ2-7; 9 positions match TRBD2. The CDR3 extends over 13 amino acids. The germline V gene encodes CDR1 SGHNT and CDR2 YYREEE (reference sequence). Unmatched junction bases numbered 5, after V lost 6 bases and J lost 4 bases. The CDR3 coding sequence is TGTGCCAGCACCTTTAGCGGGAGTTACGAGCAGTACTTC. The encoded protein is CASTFSGSYEQYF.

This clone has a single count. This chain uses TRBV27 with TRBJ1-1; D may be TRBD1 (6 bases). CDR3 length equals 15 residues. Trimming left V 1 base short and J 4 bases short, with 13 bases between. Germline CDR1 and CDR2: MNHEY and SMNVEV (reference sequence). CDR3 bases: TGTGCCAGCAGTTTATATGCAGGGGCCGGCACTGAAGCTTTCTTT. It is translated as CASSLYAGAGTEAFF.

V is TRBV6-4 and J is TRBJ1-5; D is uncertain. The CDR3 contains 13 residues. Germline lookup yields CDR1 MRHNA and CDR2 SNTAGT. V gave up 5 bases and J gave up 7 bases, with 12 bases separating them. The CDR3 loop is CASSTELRQPQHF. In nucleotides, the CDR3 is TGTGCCAGCAGTACAGAATTGAGACAGCCCCAGCATTTT.

The chain has TRBV5-1 and TRBJ1-6; D unresolved. CDR3 length: 16 amino acids. Germline lookup yields CDR1 SGHRS and CDR2 YFSETQ. V was trimmed by 4 bases and J by 0 bases, leaving 11 bases between them. The CDR3 region is CASSPNRDSYNSPLHF. DNA for the CDR3: TGCGCCAGCAGCCCCAACAGAGACTCCTATAATTCACCCCTCCACTTT.

V gene TRBV12-5 combines with J gene TRBJ1-3; a possible D gene is TRBD1 (5 bases). This CDR3 is built from 13 residues. Germline-derived CDR1 and CDR2 are LGHNT and FRNRAP. V lost 3 bases and J 8 bases, leaving 11 bases between the germline ends. The CDR3 is CASGFWGGDTIYF. The CDR3 coding sequence is TGTGCTAGTGGTTTCTGGGGAGGGGACACCATATATTTT. The entire variable domain, with the rest obtained from reference TRBV12-5 and TRBJ1-3, is as follows: DARVTQTPRHKVTEMGQEVTMRCQPILGHNTVFWYRQTMMQGLELLAYFRNRAPLDDSGMPKDRFSAEMPDATLATLKIQPSEPRDSAVYFCASGFWGGDTIYFGEGSWLTVV.

The genes are TRBV27 and TRBJ2-7, with 9 bases matching TRBD2. J lost 2 bases, V lost 5 bases, and 7 bases had no gene match. Germline values: CDR1 MNHEY, CDR2 SMNVEV (reference sequence). The CDR3 is 15 residues long. The CDR3 region is CASSITLAGAYEQYF. DNA for the CDR3: TGTGCCAGCAGTATTACCTTAGCGGGAGCCTACGAGCAGTACTTC.

The chain has TRBV27 and TRBJ1-2; unclear D gene. Trimming cost V 4 bases and J 8 bases, with 14 bases left between them. Germline V gene sequence: CDR1 MNHEY, CDR2 SMNVEV (reference sequence). The CDR3 runs to 13 residues. Here the CDR3 DNA reads TGTGCCAGCAGTTCCGGTTTCCTTGAAGGCTACACCTTC. It specifies CASSSGFLEGYTF.

The rearrangement joins TRBV30 to TRBJ2-7, with TRBD2 matching over 7 bases. The length of the CDR3 is 11 residues. J gave up 8 bases and V 3 bases, and 4 bases lay outside the gene matches. Germline loops: CDR1 GTSNPN, CDR2 SVGIG (reference sequence). CDR3 nucleotides: TGTGCCTGGAGCCCCGGGGGGAAGCAGTACTTC. Translation gives CAWSPGGKQYF.

The V and J genes are TRBV5-4 and TRBJ1-2; tentatively, D is TRBD1 (5 bases). V was pared by 1 base and J by 1 base, with 11 bases between. This CDR3 has 15 amino acids. The germline gives CDR1 SGHNT, CDR2 YYREEE (reference sequence). The CDR3 loop is CASSLRGGNNYGYTF. The CDR3 DNA follows: TGTGCCAGCAGCTTGAGGGGAGGGAATAACTATGGCTACACCTTC.

The V call is TRBV5-6, the J call TRBJ1-4; D is uncertain. Trimming took off 0 bases at V and 3 bases at J, with 9 bases between the two ends. Germline-derived CDR1 and CDR2 are SGHDT and YYEEEE. The CDR3 spans 15 residues. The chain's CDR3 is CASSLVRGANEKLFF. In DNA, the CDR3 is TGTGCCAGCAGCTTGGTGCGTGGAGCTAATGAAAAACTGTTTTTT.

V gene TRBV27 combines with J gene TRBJ2-2, with D unclear. Trimming took off 2 bases at V and 0 bases at J, with 7 bases between the two ends. This CDR3 is built from 15 residues. Germline V CDR1 and CDR2: MNHEY, SMNVEV (reference sequence). CDR3 protein: CASSLPTPNTGELFF. In DNA form, the CDR3 reads TGTGCCAGCAGTTTACCCACACCGAACACCGGGGAGCTGTTTTTT.

The genes are TRBV7-3 and TRBJ1-1, with D perhaps matching TRBD1 (5 bases). Germline values: CDR1 SGHTA, CDR2 FQGTGA. CDR3 size: 12 residues. Trimming pared 5 bases from V and 8 bases from J, leaving 12 bases between. The CDR3 here is CASSLGGGEAFF. The CDR3 coding sequence is TGTGCCAGCAGCCTCGGGGGGGGAGAAGCTTTCTTT.

This clone came up once. CDR3: CASSSHLLAGGGSTGELFF. The CDR3, as DNA: TGTGCCAGCAGCTCCCACCTTCTAGCGGGAGGGGGAAGCACCGGGGAGCTGTTTTTT. The rearrangement links TRBV11-2 to TRBJ2-2, with 12 nucleotides matching TRBD2. Germline CDR1 reads SGHAT; CDR2 reads FQNNGV. This CDR3 is 19 amino acids long. The V gene end was trimmed by 4 bases and the J gene end by 4 bases; junction bases not matched to a gene: 13.

This clone has just a few counts. One end of the junction varies from germline; a read error may be responsible. This sequence joins TRBV23-1 and TRBJ1-2; 8 nucleotides align to TRBD1. TRBV23-1 is classed as an ORF, of uncertain function. The CDR3 runs to 10 residues. The CDR3 region is CASTMRTGRF. CDR3 nucleotide sequence: TGCGCCAGCACCATGAGGACAGGGCGCTTC.

The rearrangement joins TRBV5-1 to TRBJ1-6; 9 bases agree with TRBD1. In germline, CDR1 is SGHRS, CDR2 YFSETQ. The CDR3 covers 15 residues. The V gene end was trimmed by 1 base and the J gene end by 9 bases; junction bases not matched to a gene: 5. CDR3 nucleotide sequence: TGCGCCAGCAGCTTGACGGGACAGGGACGTTCACCCCTCCACTTT. This gives the protein CASSLTGQGRSPLHF.

V usage is TRBV28 and J usage is TRBJ2-1; 7 bases fit TRBD1. CDR3 length: 12 amino acids. CDR1 MDHEN and CDR2 SYDVKM come from the germline V gene. The junction had 5 bases not matched to a gene; V was cut back by 6 bases and J by 9 bases. The CDR3 reads CASRIRDSEQFF. The CDR3 bases are TGTGCCAGCAGGATCCGGGACAGTGAGCAGTTCTTC.

This sequence joins TRBV13 and TRBJ1-3, with 7 nucleotides matching TRBD1. The ends lost 5 bases at V and 7 bases at J; junction bases unmatched: 5. CDR3 size: 13 residues. Germline loops: CDR1 PRHDT, CDR2 FYEKMQ (reference sequence). Here the CDR3 DNA reads TGTGCCAGCAGCAGGACGACAGGGAACACCATATATTTT. This gives the protein CASSRTTGNTIYF. Combining the CDR3 with reference TRBV13 and TRBJ1-3 gives the whole variable domain AAGVIQSPRHLIKEKRETATLKCYPIPRHDTVYWYQQGPGQDPQFLISFYEKMQSDKGSIPDRFSAQQFSDYHSELNMSSLELGDSALYFCASSRTTGNTIYFGEGSWLTVV.

The chain employs TRBV2 and TRBJ2-5; 9 nucleotides match TRBD1. The germline CDR1 and CDR2 sequences are SNHLY and FYNNEI. Trimming took 4 bases from V and 0 from J; bases not matched to a gene: 9. This CDR3 has 17 amino acids. The CDR3 DNA reads as TGTGCCAGCAGTGCAAGGGTGGGACAGGGCTACCAAGAGACCCAGTACTTC. It translates to CASSARVGQGYQETQYF.

The count of this clone is one. The gene calls are TRBV30 and TRBJ2-7; 7 bases fit TRBD2. Losses at the gene ends were 4 bases for V and 9 bases for J; bases not matched to a gene: 12. The CDR3 is made up of 13 amino acids. The germline gives CDR1 GTSNPN, CDR2 SVGIG (reference sequence). This chain's CDR3 is CAWTVGGGAGQYF. Here the CDR3 DNA reads TGTGCCTGGACCGTCGGGGGAGGGGCCGGGCAGTACTTC.

V is TRBV11-2 and J is TRBJ1-1; no clear D gene. The CDR3 contains 13 residues. The germline V gene encodes CDR1 SGHAT and CDR2 FQNNGV. Between the trimmed V and J ends, which lost 5 bases and 4 bases, there was a span of 11 bases. The CDR3 reads CASSPLGSTEAFF. As DNA, the CDR3 is TGTGCCAGCAGCCCTCTAGGGAGCACTGAAGCTTTCTTT.

The gene calls are TRBV28 and TRBJ2-7; 7 bases fit TRBD1. Germline V CDR1 and CDR2: MDHEN, SYDVKM. Unmatched junction bases numbered 5, after V lost 8 bases and J lost 1 base. The CDR3 is 13 residues long. The CDR3 region is CASGPGGSYEQYF. The CDR3 coding sequence is TGTGCCAGCGGGCCAGGGGGTTCCTACGAGCAGTACTTC.

In this sample, this clone turned up a few times. This chain connects TRBV27 to TRBJ1-2; tentatively, D is TRBD1 (6 bases). Between the trimmed V and J ends, which lost 4 bases and 4 bases, there was a span of 16 bases. Germline V gene data show CDR1 as MNHEY and CDR2 as SMNVEV (reference sequence). This CDR3 has 15 amino acids. CDR3 DNA sequence: TGTGCCAGCAGTTCCCCAGGGCAGGACAGCTATGGCTACACCTTC. Translation gives CASSSPGQDSYGYTF.

The V call is TRBV11-3, the J call TRBJ2-1; the D gene is possibly TRBD2 (5 bases). The CDR3 runs 16 residues. Per the germline V gene, CDR1 is SGHNT and CDR2 is YENEEA. V was cut by 4 bases and J by 0 bases, with 13 bases left in between. CDR3 nucleotide sequence: TGTGCCAGCAGCTCAAGGGATGCGGGCTCCTACAATGAGCAGTTCTTC. This codes for CASSSRDAGSYNEQFF.

The V and J genes are TRBV28 and TRBJ1-1, with TRBD1 identical over 8 bases. The J segment lost 1 base and the V segment lost 6 bases, leaving 4 bases of the junction unmatched. The CDR3 runs to 14 residues. CDR1 and CDR2 from the germline V gene are MDHEN and SYDVKM. The CDR3 reads CASSPDRANTEAFF. The CDR3 DNA is TGTGCCAGCAGCCCGGACAGGGCGAACACTGAAGCTTTCTTT.